Only a few counts were recorded for the clone carrying this TCR beta chain. Its antigen remains unidentified. These data belong to a study of post-analysis software for immune sequencing data. Study-wide background: Disease trajectories encompassed relapsing-remitting, secondary progressive and progressive-relapsing multiple sclerosis. Findings and caveats of the study: F measure grouped same-batch samples tightly together. Included in a set of roughly five TRBV segments more frequent in patients than controls were TRBV5-6, TRBV5-1 and TRBV20-1. Normalized Chao1 diversity was significantly reduced in patients versus controls.

The CDR3 totals 16 residues. V was pared by 3 bases and J by 8 bases, with 20 bases between. Germline CDR1 reads SGDLS; CDR2 reads YYNGEE. cDNA libraries for TCR beta contained unique molecular identifiers. Each batch of roughly 0.9 to 11 million T cells produced a few hundred thousand cDNA molecules. From the PCR reads, TCRdb called clonotypes with MiXCR, one entry per CDR3 protein. This sample yields approximately 150,000 distinct CDR3 sequences, of which 30% are seen a single time; about 1.6% belongs to the top ten. The receptor comes from a girl aged 10-17 years with multiple sclerosis. The sequencing input was blood. The chain has TRBV9 and TRBJ2-2; maybe TRBD2 (5 bases). The CDR3 nucleotides are TGTGCCAGCAGCGCCTACTATAGAGCGGTAAAGGGGGAGCTGTTTTTT. It encodes CASSAYYRAVKGELFF. Using reference TRBV9 and TRBJ2-2 for the parts outside the CDR3, the full variable domain is DSGVTQTPKHLITATGQRVTLRCSPRSGDLSVYWYQQSLDQGLQFLIQYYNGEERAKGNILERFSAQQFPDLHSELNLSSLELGDSALYFCASSAYYRAVKGELFFGEGSRLTVL.